This T cell receptor beta chain was identified in a study of blood T cell repertoires in COVID-19. Participants were aged about 18 to 90 years, lived in over 20 US areas, and enrolled virtually. Assay: immunoSEQ multiplex PCR; the TCRdb copy retains only in-frame clones and omits some. The table shows about 270,000 clones, with about 88% occurring only once. Germline CDR1 MNHEY, CDR2 SMNVEV (reference sequence). This CDR3 spans 13 amino acids. V was shortened by 3 bases and J by 3 bases, with 9 bases between the two germline ends. The chain recombines TRBV27 with TRBJ2-7; D is ambiguous. This sequence originates from a woman in her forties or fifties who had recovered from COVID-19. The sequencing input was PBMCs or T cells enriched from blood (not recorded which). The CDR3 region is CASSFTVNYEQYF. Written as DNA, the CDR3 is TGTGCCAGCAGTTTCACGGTTAACTACGAGCAGTACTTC.